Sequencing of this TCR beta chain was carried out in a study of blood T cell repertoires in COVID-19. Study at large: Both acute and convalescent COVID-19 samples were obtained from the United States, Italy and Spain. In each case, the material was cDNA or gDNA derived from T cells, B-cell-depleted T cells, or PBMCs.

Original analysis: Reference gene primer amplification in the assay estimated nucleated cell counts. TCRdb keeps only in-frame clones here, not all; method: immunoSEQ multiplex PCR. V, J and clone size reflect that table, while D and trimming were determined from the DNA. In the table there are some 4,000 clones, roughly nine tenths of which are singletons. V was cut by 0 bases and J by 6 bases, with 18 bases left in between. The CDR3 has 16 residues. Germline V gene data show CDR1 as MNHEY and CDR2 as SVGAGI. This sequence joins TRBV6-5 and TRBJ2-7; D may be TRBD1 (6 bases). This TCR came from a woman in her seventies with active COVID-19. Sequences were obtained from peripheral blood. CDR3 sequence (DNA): TGTGCCAGCAGTTACTCCCGTGGGGGCCTAGCTTGCGAGCAGTACTTC. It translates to CASSYSRGGLACEQYF.